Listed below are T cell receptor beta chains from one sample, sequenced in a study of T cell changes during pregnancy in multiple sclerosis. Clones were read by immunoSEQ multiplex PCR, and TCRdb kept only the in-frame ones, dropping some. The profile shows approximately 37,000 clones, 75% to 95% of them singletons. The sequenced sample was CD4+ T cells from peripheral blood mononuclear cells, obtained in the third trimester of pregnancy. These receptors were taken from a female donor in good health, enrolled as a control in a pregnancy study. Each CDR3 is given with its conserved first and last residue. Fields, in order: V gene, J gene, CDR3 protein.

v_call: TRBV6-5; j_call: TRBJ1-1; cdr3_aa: CASTRNTEAFF
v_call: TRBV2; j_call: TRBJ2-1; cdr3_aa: CASSGARGGTYNEQFF
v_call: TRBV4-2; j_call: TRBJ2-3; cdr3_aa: CASSYSAGGTDTQYF
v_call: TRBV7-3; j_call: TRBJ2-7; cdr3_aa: CASSSGQGAEQYF
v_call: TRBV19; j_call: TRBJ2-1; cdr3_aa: CASSIRTSGRADEQFF
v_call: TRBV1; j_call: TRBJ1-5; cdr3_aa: CTSSLSDREWVGSYRNQPQHF
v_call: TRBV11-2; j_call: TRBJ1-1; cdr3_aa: CASSLGQSEAFF
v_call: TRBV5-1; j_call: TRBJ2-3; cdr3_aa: CASSPQPGQGPSTDTQYF
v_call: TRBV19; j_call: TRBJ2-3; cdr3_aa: CASSIGTAPVTQYF
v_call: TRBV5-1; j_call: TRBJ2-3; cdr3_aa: CASSLDRTDTQYF
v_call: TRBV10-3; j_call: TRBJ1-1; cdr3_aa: CAISEREAGGTEAFF
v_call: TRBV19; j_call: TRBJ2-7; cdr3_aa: CASSNSGRLDEQYF
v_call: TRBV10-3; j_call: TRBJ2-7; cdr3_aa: CAISGGSGGTSSYEQYF
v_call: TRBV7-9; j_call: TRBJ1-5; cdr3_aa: CASSFDRDQPQHF
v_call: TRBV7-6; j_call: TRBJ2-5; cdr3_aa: CASSRLAAGGRETQYF
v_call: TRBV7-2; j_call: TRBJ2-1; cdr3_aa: CASSFGLHNEQFF
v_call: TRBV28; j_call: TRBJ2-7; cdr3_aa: CASSLELAGLPTYEQYF
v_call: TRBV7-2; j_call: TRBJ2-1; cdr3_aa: CASSSVPGSNEQFF
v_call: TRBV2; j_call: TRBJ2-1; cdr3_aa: CASRRRLAGENNEQFF
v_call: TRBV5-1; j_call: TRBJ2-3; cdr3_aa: CASSFSGADTQYF
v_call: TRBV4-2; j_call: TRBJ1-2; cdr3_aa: CASSQEGRGWSGYTF
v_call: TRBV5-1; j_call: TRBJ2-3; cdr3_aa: CASSLVGRDLDTQYF
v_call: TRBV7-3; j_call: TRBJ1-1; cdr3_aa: CASSEQGANTEAFF
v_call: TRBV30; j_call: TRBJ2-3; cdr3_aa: CAWRRKRGGFGDTQYF
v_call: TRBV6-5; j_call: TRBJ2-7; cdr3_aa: CASSLTGAAYEQYF
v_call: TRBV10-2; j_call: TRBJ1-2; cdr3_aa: CASSPGTAQNQYGYTF